One and the same sample provided the 9 T cell receptor beta chains below, sequenced in a study of T cells after yellow fever vaccination. TCRdb called the 5' RACE reads again in MiXCR, with one record for every CDR3 protein. The sample holds about 180,000 distinct CDR3 sequences; about 6% are singletons and the top ten take just under 3%. The sample consisted of CD4+ T cells sorted from PBMCs, taken on the day of the first yellow fever vaccination. The receptors were sampled from a man aged 18 to 30 who received the YFV17D yellow fever vaccine.

This clonotype was seen repeatedly, ten times or more. The CDR3, as DNA: TGCGCCAGCAGCCAAGGAGTCGGGGGACAGGGGTTGGGAGAGACCCAGTACTTC. As protein: CASSQGVGGQGLGETQYF. The chain links TRBV4-3 to TRBJ2-5; the match to TRBD1 covers 10 bases. The CDR3 sequence is 18 residues long. The germline V gene encodes CDR1 LGHNA and CDR2 YSLEER. V shed 1 base, J shed 4 bases, and the junction held 12 bases outside the gene matches.

This clonotype was detected only a few times. V usage is TRBV12-3 or TRBV12-4 and J usage is TRBJ2-1; possibly TRBD2 for D (6 bases). The CDR3 totals 13 residues. Between the trimmed V and J ends, which lost 3 bases and 8 bases, there was a span of 11 bases. Here the CDR3 reads CASSLRGGHEQFF. The CDR3 DNA reads as TGTGCCAGCAGTTTGCGGGGAGGCCATGAGCAGTTCTTC.

This clonotype was found a few times. The V and J genes are TRBV5-4 and TRBJ2-3; the D gene is possibly TRBD2 (5 bases). Germline assignment: CDR1 SGHNT and CDR2 YYREEE (reference sequence). V dropped 0 bases and J dropped 1 base, with 9 bases sitting between them. The CDR3 length is 15 residues. For the CDR3, the DNA is TGTGCCAGCAGCTTGGACCAGCGGCGCACAGATACGCAGTATTTT. This encodes CASSLDQRRTDTQYF.

This clonotype has more than one count but fewer than ten. CDR3 DNA sequence: TGTGCCAGCAGTCAAGACTATAACACAGATACGCAGTATTTT. Its translation: CASSQDYNTDTQYF. The genes are TRBV12-3 or TRBV12-4 and TRBJ2-3, with a weak D call TRBD2 (5 bases). The CDR3 is made up of 14 amino acids. V was clipped by 5 bases and J by 2 bases, with 11 bases between them.

This clonotype was observed a few times. The CDR3 reads CSASRLAGSYEQYF. For the CDR3, the DNA is TGCAGTGCTAGCCGACTAGCGGGCTCCTACGAGCAGTACTTC. The chain recombines TRBV20-1 with TRBJ2-7, with 10 nucleotides matching TRBD2. The CDR3 consists of 14 residues. J gave up 0 bases and V 3 bases, and 2 bases lay outside the gene matches. CDR1 and CDR2 from the germline V gene are DFQATT and SNEGSKA (reference sequence).

This clonotype was observed many times. This sequence joins TRBV5-4 and TRBJ1-1; possibly TRBD1 for D (5 bases). The CDR3 spans 15 residues. CDR1 and CDR2 (germline): SGHNT, YYREEE (reference sequence). V gave up 4 bases and J gave up 3 bases, with 16 bases separating them. In DNA form, the CDR3 reads TGTGCCAGCAGCCCGTCACAGACAGAACACACTGAAGCTTTCTTT. This gives the protein CASSPSQTEHTEAFF.

This clonotype was counted many times. The chain employs TRBV7-9 and TRBJ2-1, with a tentative D call TRBD1 (6 bases). This CDR3 has 12 residues. Germline-derived CDR1 and CDR2 are SEHNR and FQNEAQ (reference sequence). The germline V and J ends were trimmed by 5 bases and 7 bases, with 9 bases remaining between them. The DNA for the CDR3 is TGTGCCAGCAGCCCGGACAGTAATGAGCAGTTCTTC. Protein product: CASSPDSNEQFF. The full variable domain, completed using reference TRBV7-9 and TRBJ2-1, is DTGVSQNPRHKITKRGQNVTFRCDPISEHNRLYWYRQTLGQGPEFLTYFQNEAQLEKSRLLSDRFSAERPKGSFSTLEIQRTEQGDSAMYLCASSPDSNEQFFGPGTRLTVL.

This clonotype was picked up a small number of times. The gene calls are TRBV12-3 or TRBV12-4 and TRBJ2-5, with 10 positions matching TRBD2. The trim removed 6 bases at V and 5 bases at J, leaving 0 bases unmatched. The CDR3 is made up of 12 amino acids. The CDR3 nucleotides read TGTGCCAGCAGGACTAGCGGGGAGACCCAGTACTTC. Translating gives CASRTSGETQYF.

In this sample, this clonotype turned up a few times. The V and J genes are TRBV21-1 and TRBJ2-5. TRBV21-1 is classified as a pseudogene. CDR3 length: 12 residues. The CDR3 loop is CASSKDDETQYF. CDR3 DNA: TGTGCCAGCAGCAAAGACGATGAGACCCAGTACTTC.